Each of the 15 T cell receptor beta chains below was sequenced from the same sample in a study of OX40 agonist ivuxolimab in advanced cancers. Here immunoSEQ multiplex PCR was the method, and the copy in TCRdb shows in-frame clones only, minus some. The table includes 75,000 to 95,000 clones, around 87% detected once. The material was CD4+ or CD8+ T cells sorted from blood, obtained in a trial of the OX40 agonist ivuxolimab. These TCRs come from an adult with an advanced solid tumor such as melanoma, head and neck, liver or kidney cancer.

This chain connects TRBV6-1 to TRBJ2-7; TRBD2 aligns across 13 bases. This CDR3 region has 15 residues. With 2 bases clipped from V and 12 bases from J, the junction kept 10 bases outside the gene matches. CDR1 is MNHNS, CDR2 SASEGT, per germline. The CDR3 DNA is TGTGCCAGCAGTGAACGGGAAGGACTAGCGGGAGTGCCGTACTTC. This translates into CASSEREGLAGVPYF.

This clone occurred a few times. This chain uses TRBV19 with TRBJ1-5, with D tentatively TRBD1 (5 bases). The CDR3 extends over 13 amino acids. Germline V CDR1 and CDR2: LNHDA, SQIVND (reference sequence). Trimming cost V 7 bases and J 1 base, with 8 bases left between them. CDR3 in amino acids: CASKRQSNQPQHF. The CDR3 bases are TGTGCCAGTAAGAGACAGAGCAATCAGCCCCAGCATTTT.

The chain carries TRBV5-8 and TRBJ1-5; D is ambiguous. Germline loops: CDR1 SGHTS, CDR2 YDEGEE. The CDR3 consists of 13 residues. Trimming took 5 bases from V and 7 from J, leaving 13 bases between them. CDR3 region: CASSIVVGQPQHF. DNA of the CDR3: TGTGCCAGCAGTATTGTGGTGGGCCAGCCCCAGCATTTT. Full variable domain (missing parts from reference TRBV5-8 and TRBJ1-5): EAGVTQSPTHLIKTRGQQATLRCSPISGHTSVYWYQQALGLGLQFLLWYDEGEERNRGNFPPRFSGRQFPNYSSELNVNALELEDSALYLCASSIVVGQPQHFGDGTRLSIL.

The chain joins TRBV7-2 to TRBJ2-7; D tentatively reads TRBD1 or TRBD2 (6 bases each). Germline V gene data show CDR1 as SGHTA and CDR2 as FQGNSA. The CDR3 loop spans 15 amino acids. V dropped 0 bases and J dropped 1 base, with 10 bases sitting between them. CDR3 in amino acids: CASSLAGGISYEQYV. CDR3 DNA: TGTGCCAGCAGCTTAGCGGGGGGCATATCCTACGAGCAGTACGTC.

The rearrangement joins TRBV6-5 to TRBJ1-3; D unclear. The CDR3 spans 12 residues. The V gene's germline CDR1 is MNHEY and CDR2 SVGAGI. V shed 10 bases and J shed 2 bases, with 9 bases lying between them. The CDR3 loop is CATCGAGNTIYF. The CDR3 nucleotides read TGTGCCACCTGCGGCGCTGGAAACACCATATATTTT.

In DNA, the CDR3 is TGTGCCAGCAGTTACTCTAGGACAGCCGCACCCCTCCACTTT. This sequence encodes CASSYSRTAAPLHF. J is TRBJ1-6 and V is TRBV6-5; D is perhaps TRBD1 (6 bases). The germline V gene has CDR1 MNHEY and CDR2 SVGAGI. The ends were cut back, 0 bases at V and 11 bases at J, with 11 bases in the middle. The CDR3 has 14 amino acids.

The chain couples TRBV30 to TRBJ1-1; D unresolved. Germline CDR1 GTSNPN, CDR2 SVGIG (reference sequence). The CDR3 spans 13 residues. The V gene lost 1 base and the J gene lost 5 bases, with 11 bases spanning the gap. In nucleotides, the CDR3 is TGTGCCTGGAGTGGCTCGGGAGATACTGAAGCTTTCTTT. It specifies CAWSGSGDTEAFF.

V and J are TRBV2 and TRBJ2-7, with 7 nucleotides matching TRBD1. CDR1 is SNHLY and CDR2 is FYNNEI in the germline V gene. The CDR3 has 15 amino acids. With V trimmed by 8 bases and J by 0 bases, 10 bases remained unmatched. The CDR3 sequence is CASLGQPPSSYEQYF. DNA of the CDR3: TGTGCCAGCCTGGGACAGCCGCCTAGCTCCTACGAGCAGTACTTC.

The chain couples TRBV7-9 to TRBJ2-3; 7 nucleotides align to TRBD2. CDR1 is SEHNR, CDR2 FQNEAQ, per germline (reference sequence). V trimming: 3 bases; J trimming: 1 base; junction bases outside the gene matches: 1. The CDR3 sequence is 14 residues long. DNA of the CDR3: TGTGCCAGCAGCTTTACTAGCGGCACAGATACGCAGTATTTT. The encoded protein is CASSFTSGTDTQYF.

The chain uses TRBV7-2 and TRBJ2-1; TRBD2 matches at 12 bases. Germline V gene sequence: CDR1 SGHTA, CDR2 FQGNSA. Trimming cost V 5 bases and J 1 base; bases outside gene matches: 6. The CDR3 is 17 residues long. The DNA of the CDR3 is TGTGCCAGCAGCATTCGACTAGCGGGAGCTTCCTACAATGAGCAGTTCTTC. Protein sequence: CASSIRLAGASYNEQFF.

Concerning this clone: The sample contains more than one DNA sequence encoding this CDR3. CDR3 in DNA: TGTGCCAGCTCACCAGGTACAGGTTCCTACGAGCAGTACTTC. Amino acid sequence: CASSPGTGSYEQYF. V is TRBV18 and J is TRBJ2-7; D is perhaps TRBD1 (5 bases). The CDR3 sequence is 14 residues long. Germline CDR1 and CDR2: KGHSH and LQKENI. Trimming left V 2 bases short and J 1 base short, with 9 bases between.

This chain links TRBV25-1 with TRBJ2-5; 10 bases fit TRBD2. V shed 8 bases and J 5 bases; nucleotides not matched to a gene: 5. The CDR3 loop spans 13 amino acids. Per the germline V gene, CDR1 is MGHDK and CDR2 is SYGVNS. CDR3 DNA: TGTGCCAGCTCCAGCGGGAGGGAGGAGACCCAGTACTTC. It encodes CASSSGREETQYF. The full variable domain, rest sourced from reference TRBV25-1 and TRBJ2-5, is EADIYQTPRYLVIGTGKKITLECSQTMGHDKMYWYQQDPGMELHLIHYSYGVNSTEKGDLSSESTVSRIRTEHFPLTLESARPSHTSQYLCASSSGREETQYFGPGTRLLVL.

The gene calls are TRBV9 and TRBJ1-1, with 9 nucleotides matching TRBD1. The CDR3 has 13 amino acids. Germline CDR1 is SGDLS and CDR2 is YYNGEE. The V and J ends lost 3 bases and 5 bases, in that order; junction bases with no gene match: 2. CDR3 in DNA: TGTGCCAGCAGCGAGACAGGGGGTACTGAAGCTTTCTTT. It translates to CASSETGGTEAFF. Full variable domain (missing parts from reference TRBV9 and TRBJ1-1): DSGVTQTPKHLITATGQRVTLRCSPRSGDLSVYWYQQSLDQGLQFLIQYYNGEERAKGNILERFSAQQFPDLHSELNLSSLELGDSALYFCASSETGGTEAFFGQGTRLTVV.

The chain links TRBV18 to TRBJ2-7; TRBD1 agrees at 9 bases. The V segment lost 6 bases and the J segment 2 bases; nucleotides outside the gene matches: 8. Germline CDR1 is KGHSH and CDR2 is LQKENI. This CDR3 is 15 amino acids long. The CDR3 DNA sequence: TGTGCCAGCTCCCGCGACAGGGGGGAAACCTACGAGCAGTACTTC. This sequence encodes CASSRDRGETYEQYF.

The rearrangement uses TRBV7-2 and TRBJ2-2; no firm D call. Looked up from germline, CDR1 is SGHTA and CDR2 is FQGNSA. Trimming cost V 8 bases and J 3 bases, with 13 bases left between them. The CDR3 length is 14 residues. The CDR3 sequence is CASQAGPYTGELFF. Written as DNA, the CDR3 is TGTGCCAGCCAGGCCGGACCGTACACCGGGGAGCTGTTTTTT.